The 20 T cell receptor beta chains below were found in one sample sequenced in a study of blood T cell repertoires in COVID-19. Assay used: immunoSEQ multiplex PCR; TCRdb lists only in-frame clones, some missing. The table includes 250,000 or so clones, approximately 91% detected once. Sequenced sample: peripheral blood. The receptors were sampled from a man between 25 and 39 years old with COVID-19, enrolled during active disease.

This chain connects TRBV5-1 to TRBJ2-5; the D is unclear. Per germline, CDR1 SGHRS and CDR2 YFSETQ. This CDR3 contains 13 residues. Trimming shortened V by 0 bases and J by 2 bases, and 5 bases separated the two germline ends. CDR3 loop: CASSLGEQETQYF. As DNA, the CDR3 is TGCGCCAGCAGCTTGGGAGAACAAGAGACCCAGTACTTC.

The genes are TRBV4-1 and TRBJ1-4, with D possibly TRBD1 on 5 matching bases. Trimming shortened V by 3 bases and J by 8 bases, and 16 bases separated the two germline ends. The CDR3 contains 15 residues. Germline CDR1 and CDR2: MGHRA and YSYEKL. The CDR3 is CASSQDTPQKEKLFF. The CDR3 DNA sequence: TGCGCCAGCAGCCAGGACACCCCTCAGAAGGAAAAACTGTTTTTT.

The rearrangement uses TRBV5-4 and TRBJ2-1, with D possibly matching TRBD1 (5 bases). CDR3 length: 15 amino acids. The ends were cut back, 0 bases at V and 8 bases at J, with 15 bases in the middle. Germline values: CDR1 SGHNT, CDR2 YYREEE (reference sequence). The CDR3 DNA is TGTGCCAGCAGCTTGGCTGGCAGGGTGAACGATGAGCAGTTCTTC. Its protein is CASSLAGRVNDEQFF.

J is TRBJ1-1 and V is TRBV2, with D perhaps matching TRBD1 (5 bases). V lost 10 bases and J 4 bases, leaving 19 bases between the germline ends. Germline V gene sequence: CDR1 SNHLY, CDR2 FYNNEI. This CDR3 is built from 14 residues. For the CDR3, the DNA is TGTGCCACCGGGGACGGGAGATGGGGCACTGAAGCTTTCTTT. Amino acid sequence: CATGDGRWGTEAFF.

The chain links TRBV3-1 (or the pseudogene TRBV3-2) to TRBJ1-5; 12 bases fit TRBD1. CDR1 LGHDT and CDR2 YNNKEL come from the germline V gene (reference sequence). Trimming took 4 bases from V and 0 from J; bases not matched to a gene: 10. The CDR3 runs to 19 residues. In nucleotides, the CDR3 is TGTGCCAGCAGCCCAGGGACAGGGGGCATCCTTAATAGCAATCAGCCCCAGCATTTT. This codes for CASSPGTGGILNSNQPQHF.

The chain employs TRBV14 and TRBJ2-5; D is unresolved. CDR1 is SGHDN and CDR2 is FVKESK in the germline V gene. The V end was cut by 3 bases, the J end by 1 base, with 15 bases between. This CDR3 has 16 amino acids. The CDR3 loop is CASSQFPGLTQETQYF. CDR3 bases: TGTGCCAGCAGCCAGTTCCCTGGTCTAACCCAAGAGACCCAGTACTTC. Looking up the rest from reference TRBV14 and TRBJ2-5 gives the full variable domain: EAGVTQFPSHSVIEKGQTVTLRCDPISGHDNLYWYRRVMGKEIKFLLHFVKESKQDESGMPNNRFLAERTGGTYSTLKVQPAELEDSGVYFCASSQFPGLTQETQYFGPGTRLLVL.

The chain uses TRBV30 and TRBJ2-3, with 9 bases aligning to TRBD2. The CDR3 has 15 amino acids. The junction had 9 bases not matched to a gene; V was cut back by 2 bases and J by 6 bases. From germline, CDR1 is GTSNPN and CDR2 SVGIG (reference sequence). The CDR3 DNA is TGTGCCTGGAGTTATAGCGGGGGTCAGGGCGATACGCAGTATTTT. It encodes CAWSYSGGQGDTQYF.

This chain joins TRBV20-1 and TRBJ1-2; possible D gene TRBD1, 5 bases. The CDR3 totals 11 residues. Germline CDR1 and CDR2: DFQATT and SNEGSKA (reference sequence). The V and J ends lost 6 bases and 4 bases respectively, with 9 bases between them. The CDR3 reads CSAGGGYGYTF. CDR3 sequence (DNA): TGCAGTGCGGGGGGGGGCTATGGCTACACCTTC.

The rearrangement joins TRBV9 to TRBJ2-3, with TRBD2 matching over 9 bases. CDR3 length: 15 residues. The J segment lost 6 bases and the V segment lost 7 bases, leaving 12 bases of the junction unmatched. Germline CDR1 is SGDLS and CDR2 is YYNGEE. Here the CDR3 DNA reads TGTGCCAGCGCTTCAGGGGGGACTAGCCTCGATACGCAGTATTTT. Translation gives CASASGGTSLDTQYF.

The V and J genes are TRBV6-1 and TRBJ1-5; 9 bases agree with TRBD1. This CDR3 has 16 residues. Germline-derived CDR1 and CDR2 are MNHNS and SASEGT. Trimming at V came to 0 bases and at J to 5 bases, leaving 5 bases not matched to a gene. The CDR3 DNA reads TGTGCCAGCAGTGAAGCCGGGACAGGGCCTCATCAGCCCCAGCATTTT. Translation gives CASSEAGTGPHQPQHF.

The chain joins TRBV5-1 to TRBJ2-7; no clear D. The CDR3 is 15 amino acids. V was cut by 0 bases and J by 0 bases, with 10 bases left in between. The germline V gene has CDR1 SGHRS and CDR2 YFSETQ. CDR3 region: CASSLVSSSSYEQYF. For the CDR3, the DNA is TGCGCCAGCAGCTTGGTTTCGAGTAGCTCCTACGAGCAGTACTTC.

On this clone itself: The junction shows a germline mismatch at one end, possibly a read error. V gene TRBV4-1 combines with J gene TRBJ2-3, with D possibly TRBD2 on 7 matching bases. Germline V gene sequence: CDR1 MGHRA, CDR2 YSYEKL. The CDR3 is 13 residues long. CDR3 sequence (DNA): TGCGCCAGCAGCCAAGGTCCCGCGGGGGCTGTACTTTTT. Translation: CASSQGPAGAVLF.

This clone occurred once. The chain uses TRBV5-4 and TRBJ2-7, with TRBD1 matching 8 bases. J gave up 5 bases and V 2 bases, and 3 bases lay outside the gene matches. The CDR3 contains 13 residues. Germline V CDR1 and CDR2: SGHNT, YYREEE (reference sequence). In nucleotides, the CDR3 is TGTGCCAGCAGCTTACAGGGGGGTGACGAGCAGTACTTC. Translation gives CASSLQGGDEQYF.

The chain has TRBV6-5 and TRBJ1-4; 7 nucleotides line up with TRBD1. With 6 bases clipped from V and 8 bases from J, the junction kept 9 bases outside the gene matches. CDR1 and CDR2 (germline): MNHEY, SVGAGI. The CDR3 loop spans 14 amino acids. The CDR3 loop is CASSPDRVNEKLFF. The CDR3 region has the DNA TGTGCCAGCAGCCCAGACAGGGTGAACGAAAAACTGTTTTTT.

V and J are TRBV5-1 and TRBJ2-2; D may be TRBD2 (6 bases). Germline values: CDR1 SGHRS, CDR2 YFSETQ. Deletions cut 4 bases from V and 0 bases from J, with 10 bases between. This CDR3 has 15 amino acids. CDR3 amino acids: CASSPRGSNTGELFF. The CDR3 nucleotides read TGCGCCAGCAGCCCGCGGGGCTCGAACACCGGGGAGCTGTTTTTT. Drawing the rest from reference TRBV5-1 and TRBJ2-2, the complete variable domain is KAGVTQTPRYLIKTRGQQVTLSCSPISGHRSVSWYQQTPGQGLQFLFEYFSETQRNKGNFPGRFSGRQFSNSRSEMNVSTLELGDSALYLCASSPRGSNTGELFFGEGSRLTVL.

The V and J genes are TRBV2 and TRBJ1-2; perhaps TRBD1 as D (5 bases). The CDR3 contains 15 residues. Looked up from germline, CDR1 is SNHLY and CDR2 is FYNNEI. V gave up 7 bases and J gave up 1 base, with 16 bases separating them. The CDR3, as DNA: TGTGCCAGCAACTCACAGGCGGTCGGTAACTATGGCTACACCTTC. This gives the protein CASNSQAVGNYGYTF.

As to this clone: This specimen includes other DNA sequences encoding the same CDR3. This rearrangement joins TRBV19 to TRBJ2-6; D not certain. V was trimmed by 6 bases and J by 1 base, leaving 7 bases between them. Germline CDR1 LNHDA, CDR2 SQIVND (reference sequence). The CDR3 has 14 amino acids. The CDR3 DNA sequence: TGTGCCAGTAGCCCAGGATCTGGGGCCAACGTCCTGACTTTC. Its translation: CASSPGSGANVLTF.

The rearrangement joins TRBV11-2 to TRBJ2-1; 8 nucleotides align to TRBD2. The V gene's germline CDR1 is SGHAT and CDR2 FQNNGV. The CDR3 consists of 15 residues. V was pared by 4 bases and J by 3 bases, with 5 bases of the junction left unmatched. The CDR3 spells CASSSGGGLYNEQFF. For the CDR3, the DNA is TGTGCCAGCAGCTCCGGGGGGGGACTCTACAATGAGCAGTTCTTC.

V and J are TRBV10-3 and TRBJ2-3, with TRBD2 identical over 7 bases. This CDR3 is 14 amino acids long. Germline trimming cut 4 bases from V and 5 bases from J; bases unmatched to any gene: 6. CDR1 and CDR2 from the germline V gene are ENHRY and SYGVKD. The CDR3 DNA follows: TGTGCCATCAGTGTCAGCGGGGTGGAAGATACGCAGTATTTT. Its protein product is CAISVSGVEDTQYF.

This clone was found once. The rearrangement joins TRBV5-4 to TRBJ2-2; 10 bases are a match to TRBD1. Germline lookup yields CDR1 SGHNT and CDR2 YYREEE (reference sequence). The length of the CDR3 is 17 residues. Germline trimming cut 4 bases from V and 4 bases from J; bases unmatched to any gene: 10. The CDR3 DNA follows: TGTGCCAGCAGCGGTGGACAGGGGGGTTGGGTCACCGGGGAGCTGTTTTTT. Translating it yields CASSGGQGGWVTGELFF.